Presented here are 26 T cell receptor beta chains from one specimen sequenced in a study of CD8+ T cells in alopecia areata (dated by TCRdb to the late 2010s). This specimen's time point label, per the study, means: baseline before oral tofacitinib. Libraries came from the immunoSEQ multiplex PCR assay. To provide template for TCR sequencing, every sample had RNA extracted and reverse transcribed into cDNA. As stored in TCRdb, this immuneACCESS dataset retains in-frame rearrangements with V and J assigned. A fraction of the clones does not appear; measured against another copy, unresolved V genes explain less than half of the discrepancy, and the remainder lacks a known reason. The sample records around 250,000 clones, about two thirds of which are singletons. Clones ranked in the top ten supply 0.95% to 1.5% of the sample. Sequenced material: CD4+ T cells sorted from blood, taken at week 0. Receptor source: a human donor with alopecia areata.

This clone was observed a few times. CDR3 protein: CAWDRTAGELFF. CDR3 coding DNA: TGTGCCTGGGATAGGACAGCCGGGGAGCTGTTTTTT. The genes are TRBV30 and TRBJ2-2, with a tentative D call TRBD1 (6 bases). Looked up from germline, CDR1 is GTSNPN and CDR2 is SVGIG (reference sequence). The CDR3 runs to 12 residues. The V end was cut by 5 bases, the J end by 6 bases, with 10 bases between.

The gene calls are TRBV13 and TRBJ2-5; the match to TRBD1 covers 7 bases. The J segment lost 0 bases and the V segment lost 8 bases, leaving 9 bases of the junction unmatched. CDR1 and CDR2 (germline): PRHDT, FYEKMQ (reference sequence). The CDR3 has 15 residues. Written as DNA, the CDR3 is TGTGCCAGCTTCCGACAGGGTGGTAACCAAGAGACCCAGTACTTC. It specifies CASFRQGGNQETQYF.

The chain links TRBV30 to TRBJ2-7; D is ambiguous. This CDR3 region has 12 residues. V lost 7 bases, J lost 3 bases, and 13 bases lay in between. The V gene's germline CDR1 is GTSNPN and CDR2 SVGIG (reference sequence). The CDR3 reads CALDLDIYEQYF. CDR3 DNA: TGTGCCTTAGATCTTGACATCTACGAGCAGTACTTC.

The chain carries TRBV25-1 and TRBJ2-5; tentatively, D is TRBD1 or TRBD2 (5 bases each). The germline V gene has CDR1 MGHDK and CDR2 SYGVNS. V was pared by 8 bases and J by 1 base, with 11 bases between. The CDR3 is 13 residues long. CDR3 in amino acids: CASFGGFQETQYF. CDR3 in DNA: TGTGCCAGCTTTGGGGGATTCCAAGAGACCCAGTACTTC.

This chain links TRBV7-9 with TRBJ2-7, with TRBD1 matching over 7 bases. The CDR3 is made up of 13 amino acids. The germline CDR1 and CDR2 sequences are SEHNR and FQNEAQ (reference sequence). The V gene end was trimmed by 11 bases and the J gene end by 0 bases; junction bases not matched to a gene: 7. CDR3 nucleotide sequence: TGTGCCGCCAGGGGACAGTCCTCCTACGAGCAGTACTTC. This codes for CAARGQSSYEQYF.

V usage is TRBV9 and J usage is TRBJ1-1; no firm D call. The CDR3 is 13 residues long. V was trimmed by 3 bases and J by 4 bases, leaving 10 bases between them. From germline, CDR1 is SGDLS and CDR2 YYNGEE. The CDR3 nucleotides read TGTGCCAGCAGCGCCGTGTCGGGCACTGAAGCTTTCTTT. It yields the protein CASSAVSGTEAFF.

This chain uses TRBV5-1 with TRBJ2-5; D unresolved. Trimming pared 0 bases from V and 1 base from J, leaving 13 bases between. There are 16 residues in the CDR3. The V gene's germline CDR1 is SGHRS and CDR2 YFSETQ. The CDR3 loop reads CASSLVGASLQETQYF. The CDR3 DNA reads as TGCGCCAGCAGCTTGGTAGGCGCCTCGCTCCAAGAGACCCAGTACTTC.

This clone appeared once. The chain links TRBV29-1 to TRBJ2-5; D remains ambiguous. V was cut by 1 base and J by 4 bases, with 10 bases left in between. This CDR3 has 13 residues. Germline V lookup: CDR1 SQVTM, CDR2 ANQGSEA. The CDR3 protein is CSVEVRRVETQYF. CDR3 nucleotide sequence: TGCAGCGTTGAAGTTCGAAGGGTAGAGACCCAGTACTTC.

The CDR3 nucleotides read TGTGCCTGGAGTGAGTTAGGTGCAATTGGGCAGTTCTTC. As protein: CAWSELGAIGQFF. The chain employs TRBV30 and TRBJ2-1; D is unclear. The length of the CDR3 is 13 residues. With 1 base removed from V and 12 bases from J, the gap between germline ends came to 16 bases. Germline-derived CDR1 and CDR2 are GTSNPN and SVGIG (reference sequence).

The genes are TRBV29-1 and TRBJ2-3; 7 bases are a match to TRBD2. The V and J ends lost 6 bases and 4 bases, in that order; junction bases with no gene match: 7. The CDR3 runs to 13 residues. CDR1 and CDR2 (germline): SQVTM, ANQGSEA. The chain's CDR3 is CSVRLAAADTQYF. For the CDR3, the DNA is TGCAGCGTCAGACTAGCCGCGGCAGATACGCAGTATTTT.

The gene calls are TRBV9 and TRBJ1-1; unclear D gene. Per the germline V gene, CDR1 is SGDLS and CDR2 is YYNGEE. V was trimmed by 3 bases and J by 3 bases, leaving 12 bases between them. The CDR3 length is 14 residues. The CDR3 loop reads CASSALPPDTEAFF. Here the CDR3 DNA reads TGTGCCAGCAGCGCTCTCCCCCCGGACACTGAAGCTTTCTTT.

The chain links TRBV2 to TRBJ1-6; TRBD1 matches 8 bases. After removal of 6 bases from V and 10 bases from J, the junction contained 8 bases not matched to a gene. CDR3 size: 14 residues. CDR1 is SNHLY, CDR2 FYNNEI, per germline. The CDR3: CASRETGDRSPLHF. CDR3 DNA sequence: TGTGCCAGCAGGGAGACAGGGGATCGCTCACCCCTCCACTTT.

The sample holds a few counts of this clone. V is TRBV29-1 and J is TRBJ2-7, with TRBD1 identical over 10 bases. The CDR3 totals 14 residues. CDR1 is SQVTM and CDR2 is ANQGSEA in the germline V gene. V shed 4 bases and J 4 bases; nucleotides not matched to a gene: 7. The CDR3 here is CSVVRDRGVYEQYF. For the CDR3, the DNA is TGCAGCGTTGTCCGGGACAGGGGCGTGTACGAGCAGTACTTC.

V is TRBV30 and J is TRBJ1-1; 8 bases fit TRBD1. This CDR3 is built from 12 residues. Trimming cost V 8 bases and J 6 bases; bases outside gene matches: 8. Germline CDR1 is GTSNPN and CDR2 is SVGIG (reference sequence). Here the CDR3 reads CALLTGGPEAFF. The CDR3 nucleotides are TGTGCCCTTTTAACAGGGGGTCCTGAAGCTTTCTTT.

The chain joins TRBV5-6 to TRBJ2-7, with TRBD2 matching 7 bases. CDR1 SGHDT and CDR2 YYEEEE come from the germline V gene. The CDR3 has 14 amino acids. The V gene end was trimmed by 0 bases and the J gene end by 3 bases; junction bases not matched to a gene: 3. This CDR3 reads CASSLVPGGYEQYF. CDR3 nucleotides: TGTGCCAGCAGCTTGGTTCCGGGGGGCTACGAGCAGTACTTC.

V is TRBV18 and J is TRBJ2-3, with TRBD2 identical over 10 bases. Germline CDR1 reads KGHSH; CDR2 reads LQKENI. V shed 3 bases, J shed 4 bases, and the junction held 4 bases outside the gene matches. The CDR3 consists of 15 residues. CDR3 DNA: TGTGCCAGCTCACCTCGGCTAGCGGGGGCAGATACGCAGTATTTT. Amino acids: CASSPRLAGADTQYF.

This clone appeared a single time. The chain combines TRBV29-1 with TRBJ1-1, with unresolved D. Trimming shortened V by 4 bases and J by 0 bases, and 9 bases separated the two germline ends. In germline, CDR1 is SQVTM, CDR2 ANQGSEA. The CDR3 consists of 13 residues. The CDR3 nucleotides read TGCAGCGTTGTCCGGCTACTGAACACTGAAGCTTTCTTT. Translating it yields CSVVRLLNTEAFF.

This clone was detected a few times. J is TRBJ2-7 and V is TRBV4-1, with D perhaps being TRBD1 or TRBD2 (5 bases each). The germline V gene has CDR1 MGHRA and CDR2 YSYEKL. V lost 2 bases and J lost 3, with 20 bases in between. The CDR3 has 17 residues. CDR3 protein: CASSQLNPGPNDYEQYF. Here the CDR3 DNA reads TGCGCCAGCAGCCAACTAAATCCGGGACCCAATGACTACGAGCAGTACTTC.

The CDR3 reads CASSYFRDSSYEQYF. The CDR3 DNA reads TGTGCCAGCAGTTACTTCCGGGACAGCTCCTACGAGCAGTACTTC. The rearrangement joins TRBV9 to TRBJ2-7, with 7 bases fitting TRBD1. Germline assignment: CDR1 SGDLS and CDR2 YYNGEE. J was trimmed by 0 bases and V by 5 bases; bases with no gene match: 8. The CDR3 contains 15 residues.

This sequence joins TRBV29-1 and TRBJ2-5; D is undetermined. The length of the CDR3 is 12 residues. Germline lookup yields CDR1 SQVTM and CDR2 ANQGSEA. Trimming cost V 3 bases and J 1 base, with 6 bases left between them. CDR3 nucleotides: TGCAGCGTTGACGAGAGCCAAGAGACCCAGTACTTC. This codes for CSVDESQETQYF.

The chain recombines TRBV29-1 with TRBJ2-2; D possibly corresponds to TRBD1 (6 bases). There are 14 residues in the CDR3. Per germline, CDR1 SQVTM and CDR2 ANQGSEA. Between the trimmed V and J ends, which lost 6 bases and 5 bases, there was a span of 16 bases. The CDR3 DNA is TGCAGCGTGGAACGAGGCAGGGGTACCGGGGAGCTGTTTTTT. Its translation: CSVERGRGTGELFF.

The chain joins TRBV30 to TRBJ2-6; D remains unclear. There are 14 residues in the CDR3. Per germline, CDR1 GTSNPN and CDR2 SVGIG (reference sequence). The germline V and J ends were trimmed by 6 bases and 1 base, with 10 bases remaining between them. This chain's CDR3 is CACFEFSGANVLTF. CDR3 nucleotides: TGTGCCTGTTTTGAATTTTCTGGGGCCAACGTCCTGACTTTC.

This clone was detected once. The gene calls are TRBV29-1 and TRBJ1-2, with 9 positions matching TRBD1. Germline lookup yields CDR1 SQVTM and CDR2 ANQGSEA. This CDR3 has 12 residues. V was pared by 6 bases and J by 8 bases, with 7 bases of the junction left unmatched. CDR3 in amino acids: CSVSTGGLGYTF. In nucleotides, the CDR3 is TGCAGCGTCAGTACAGGGGGCTTGGGCTACACCTTC.

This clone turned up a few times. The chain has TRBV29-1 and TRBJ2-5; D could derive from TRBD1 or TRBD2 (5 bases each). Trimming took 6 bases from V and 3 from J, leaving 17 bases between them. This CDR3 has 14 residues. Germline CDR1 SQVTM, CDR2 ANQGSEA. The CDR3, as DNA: TGCAGCGTGCCCGACTCCCTGGGGGAAGAGACCCAGTACTTC. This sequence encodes CSVPDSLGEETQYF.

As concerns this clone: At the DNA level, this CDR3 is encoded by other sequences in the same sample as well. CDR3: CSVRAEGLAGGPGANVLTF. In DNA form, the CDR3 reads TGCAGCGTGAGGGCAGAGGGACTAGCGGGGGGGCCCGGGGCCAACGTCCTGACTTTC. The rearrangement joins TRBV29-1 to TRBJ2-6; 16 nucleotides agree with TRBD2. CDR1 and CDR2 from the germline V gene are SQVTM and ANQGSEA. V gave up 6 bases and J gave up 4 bases; unmatched junction bases: 12. The CDR3 has 19 residues.

DNA for the CDR3: TGTGCCAGCAGCTTCGGACACACTGAAGCTTTCTTT. Its translation: CASSFGHTEAFF. The chain employs TRBV11-2 and TRBJ1-1; no clear D gene. CDR3 size: 12 residues. V was cut by 3 bases and J by 3 bases, with 5 bases left in between. Looked up from germline, CDR1 is SGHAT and CDR2 is FQNNGV.